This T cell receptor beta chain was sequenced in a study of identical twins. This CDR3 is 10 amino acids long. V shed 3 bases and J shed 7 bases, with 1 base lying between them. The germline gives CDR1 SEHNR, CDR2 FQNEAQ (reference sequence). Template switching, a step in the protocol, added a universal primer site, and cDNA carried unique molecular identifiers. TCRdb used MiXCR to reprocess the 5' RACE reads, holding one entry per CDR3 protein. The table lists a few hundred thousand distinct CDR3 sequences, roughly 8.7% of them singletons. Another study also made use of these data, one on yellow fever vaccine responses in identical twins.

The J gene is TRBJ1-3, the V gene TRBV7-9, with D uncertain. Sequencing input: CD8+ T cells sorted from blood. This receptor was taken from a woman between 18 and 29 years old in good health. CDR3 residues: CASSLNTIYF. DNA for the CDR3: TGTGCCAGCAGCTTGAACACCATATATTTT. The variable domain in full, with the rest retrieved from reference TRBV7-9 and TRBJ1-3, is DTGVSQNPRHKITKRGQNVTFRCDPISEHNRLYWYRQTLGQGPEFLTYFQNEAQLEKSRLLSDRFSAERPKGSFSTLEIQRTEQGDSAMYLCASSLNTIYFGEGSWLTVV.